What follows are 13 T cell receptor beta chains derived from one specimen sequenced in a study of cytomegalovirus exposure and HLA in healthy donors. 13 Jbeta primers and 60 Vbeta primers were used for the PCR. This table comes from immunoSEQ multiplex PCR, and its TCRdb copy is limited to in-frame clones, with some not included. The table includes around 100,000 clones, under 70% detected once. Sequenced sample: PBMCs. The receptors come from a man aged 25 to 40 in good health and CMV-seropositive.

This clone was seen more than once but under ten times. The rearrangement joins TRBV6-5 to TRBJ1-1; D remains ambiguous. CDR3 length equals 16 residues. Germline loops: CDR1 MNHEY, CDR2 SVGAGI. V was pared by 0 bases and J by 0 bases, with 11 bases between. The CDR3 region has the DNA TGTGCCAGCAGTTACTCGAGTAGCCGGATGAACACTGAAGCTTTCTTT. Translating gives CASSYSSSRMNTEAFF.

The chain is built from TRBV18 and TRBJ1-5, with 9 bases fitting TRBD1. V was pared by 5 bases and J by 4 bases, with 3 bases of the junction left unmatched. The V gene's germline CDR1 is KGHSH and CDR2 LQKENI. The CDR3 sequence is 14 residues long. Written as DNA, the CDR3 is TGTGCCAGCTCATCGGACAGGGGTAATCAGCCCCAGCATTTT. Translation: CASSSDRGNQPQHF.

The rearrangement joins TRBV29-1 to TRBJ2-1; 15 bases are shared with TRBD2. CDR3 length: 14 residues. CDR1 is SQVTM and CDR2 is ANQGSEA in the germline V gene. V shed 3 bases, J shed 13 bases, and the junction held 7 bases outside the gene matches. In DNA, the CDR3 is TGCAGCGTTGACGGACTAGCGGGAGGGCGCGACCAGTTCTTC. It codes for CSVDGLAGGRDQFF.

The chain is built from TRBV4-1 and TRBJ1-1, with 7 bases identical to TRBD1. Trimming at V came to 6 bases and at J to 4 bases, leaving 14 bases not matched to a gene. CDR1 and CDR2 from the germline V gene are MGHRA and YSYEKL. CDR3 length: 16 amino acids. CDR3 nucleotides: TGCGCCAGCAGGCCAGGAGAGACAGGGATGGGCACTGAAGCTTTCTTT. This encodes CASRPGETGMGTEAFF.

The V call is TRBV11-2, the J call TRBJ1-3; D possibly corresponds to TRBD1 (5 bases). Trimming pared 8 bases from V and 0 bases from J, leaving 11 bases between. Germline CDR1 is SGHAT and CDR2 is FQNNGV. This CDR3 spans 14 amino acids. In nucleotides, the CDR3 is TGTGCCAGCGGGATTCAGGGCTCTGGAAACACCATATATTTT. Translation gives CASGIQGSGNTIYF.

This clone was seen just once. The chain recombines TRBV6-5 with TRBJ2-5, with D possibly being TRBD2 (6 bases). Germline loops: CDR1 MNHEY, CDR2 SVGAGI. CDR3 size: 12 residues. With 5 bases removed from V and 4 bases from J, the gap between germline ends came to 8 bases. The CDR3 DNA is TGTGCCAGCAGTGTCGGGAGAGAGACCCAGTACTTC. This gives the protein CASSVGRETQYF.

The chain uses TRBV6-5 and TRBJ1-2; 8 bases line up with TRBD1. J was trimmed by 2 bases and V by 3 bases; bases with no gene match: 8. From germline, CDR1 is MNHEY and CDR2 SVGAGI. The CDR3 extends over 16 amino acids. In DNA form, the CDR3 reads TGTGCCAGCAGTTATATGTCAGGGGGCTTCAACTATGGCTACACCTTC. This encodes CASSYMSGGFNYGYTF.

J is TRBJ1-1 and V is TRBV9, with a tentative D call TRBD1 (5 bases). Germline CDR1 and CDR2: SGDLS and YYNGEE. This CDR3 comprises 13 residues. V lost 2 bases and J 2 bases, leaving 7 bases between the germline ends. The CDR3 DNA reads as TGTGCCAGCAGCGTTGGGACTAACACTGAAGCTTTCTTT. Encoded protein: CASSVGTNTEAFF.

This clone occurred a few times. The CDR3, as DNA: TGTGCCAGCGTCCCGACAGGGGGGGAGACCCAGTACTTC. It specifies CASVPTGGETQYF. The rearrangement links TRBV5-6 to TRBJ2-5, with 9 positions matching TRBD1. Germline CDR1 is SGHDT and CDR2 is YYEEEE. With 7 bases clipped from V and 5 bases from J, the junction kept 6 bases outside the gene matches. The CDR3 has 13 residues.

The chain links TRBV7-2 to TRBJ2-7; 12 bases fit TRBD2. The CDR3 is 15 residues long. Germline V lookup: CDR1 SGHTA, CDR2 FQGNSA. The V and J ends lost 5 bases and 6 bases, in that order; junction bases with no gene match: 8. The CDR3 protein is CASSLGLAGTREQYV. In DNA form, the CDR3 reads TGTGCCAGCAGCCTCGGACTAGCGGGAACTCGCGAGCAGTACGTC.

The rearrangement links TRBV5-1 to TRBJ2-3, with 8 bases that match TRBD1. V lost 2 bases and J lost 3; bases outside the gene matches: 11. The germline gives CDR1 SGHRS, CDR2 YFSETQ. This CDR3 has 17 residues. The CDR3, as DNA: TGCGCCAGCAGCTTTACCACTACAGGGGGAAAGACAGATACGCAGTATTTT. This gives the protein CASSFTTTGGKTDTQYF.

This chain uses TRBV9 with TRBJ1-2; D is ambiguous. V lost 2 bases to trimming and J lost 0 bases, with 14 bases between them. From germline, CDR1 is SGDLS and CDR2 YYNGEE. The CDR3 contains 16 residues. The CDR3 loop reads CASSVEPSAANYGYTF. For the CDR3, the DNA is TGTGCCAGCAGCGTGGAACCCTCCGCGGCTAACTATGGCTACACCTTC.

The chain uses TRBV27 and TRBJ2-1; D unclear. Trimming took 3 bases from V and 8 from J, leaving 5 bases between them. The CDR3 has 11 amino acids. Germline CDR1 and CDR2: MNHEY and SMNVEV (reference sequence). DNA of the CDR3: TGTGCCAGCAGTTTTATTTATGAGCAGTTCTTC. Protein sequence: CASSFIYEQFF.